This T cell receptor beta chain was found in a study of blood T cell repertoires in COVID-19. About the study: COVID-19 samples from acute and convalescent phases originated in the United States, Italy and Spain. Sample material is recorded as cDNA or gDNA derived from T cells, B-cell-depleted T cells, or PBMCs.

Original methodology: Estimates of nucleated cell counts were drawn from the amplification of reference gene primers. Clones were read by immunoSEQ multiplex PCR, and TCRdb kept only the in-frame ones, dropping some. That table supplies the V and J calls and clone size; D and trimming were determined from the DNA. This table has tens of thousands of clones, approximately 89% appearing once. Trimming shortened V by 4 bases and J by 8 bases, and 11 bases separated the two germline ends. Germline CDR1 LNHDA, CDR2 SQIVND (reference sequence). There are 12 residues in the CDR3. This clone came up once. This TCR derives from a woman aged 80 or older with acute or convalescent COVID-19. Input material: peripheral blood. The V gene is TRBV19, the J gene TRBJ1-1; no definite D call. Here the CDR3 DNA reads TGTGCCAGTAGTACGGGGAATGAGGAAGCTTTCTTT. Amino acid sequence: CASSTGNEEAFF.